These 3 T cell receptor beta chains were sequenced from one sample in a study of T cells in Graves' hyperthyroidism and ophthalmopathy. The investigators amplified TCR beta CDR3 regions from RNA transcripts. The study used the HTBI primer set for a first-round RT-PCR of the TCR CDR3. TCRdb re-called the multiplex PCR reads through MiXCR, storing one row per CDR3 protein. The profile covers roughly 600,000 distinct CDR3 sequences, with around 15% appearing a single time and under 15% taken by the ten largest. Input material: blood. The source is a woman in her fifties or sixties with Graves' ophthalmopathy.

At least ten counts were recorded for this clonotype. This chain uses TRBV20-1 with TRBJ1-1, with D uncertain. The CDR3 runs 12 residues. Germline V gene sequence: CDR1 DFQATT, CDR2 SNEGSKA (reference sequence). Trimming removed 3 bases from V and 4 bases from J, with 9 bases in between. CDR3 loop: CSASPRTTEAFF. CDR3 in DNA: TGCAGTGCTAGCCCCAGGACCACTGAAGCTTTCTTT.

The chain couples TRBV12-5 to TRBJ1-6; a weak D match, TRBD1 (6 bases). V lost 6 bases to trimming and J lost 4 bases, with 16 bases between them. The CDR3 has 16 residues. CDR1 and CDR2 from the germline V gene are LGHNT and FRNRAP. This chain's CDR3 is CASGGFTGTYNSPLHF. The CDR3 DNA reads as TGTGCTAGTGGGGGATTCACAGGGACGTATAATTCACCCCTCCACTTT.

This clonotype has at least ten counts. V and J are TRBV20-1 and TRBJ1-1; D gene unclear. The germline V and J ends were trimmed by 1 base and 1 base, with 7 bases remaining between them. This CDR3 is 13 amino acids long. CDR1 is DFQATT, CDR2 SNEGSKA, per germline (reference sequence). This chain's CDR3 is CSARGSGNTEAFF. CDR3 coding DNA: TGCAGTGCTAGAGGATCAGGGAACACTGAAGCTTTCTTT.